The sequence of this TCR beta chain was determined in a study of CD8+ T cells in alopecia areata. Extracted from the samples, RNA was reverse transcribed into cDNA to serve as the sequencing template. The data were produced by immunoSEQ multiplex PCR, yet TCRdb's version contains in-frame clones alone and is incomplete. There are over 50,000 clones in the sample; about 44% occur only once, and about a sixth lies in the top ten. The sample holds a few counts of this clone. This CDR3 has 14 amino acids. V was trimmed by 1 base and J by 6 bases, leaving 10 bases between them. The V gene's germline CDR1 is MDHEN and CDR2 SYDVKM.

Material: CD8+ T cells sorted from blood, obtained at week 0. This receptor was obtained from a human donor with alopecia areata. The chain couples TRBV28 to TRBJ2-1; TRBD2 might be the D (5 bases). This CDR3 is CASSLSGRGNEQFF. The DNA of the CDR3 is TGTGCCAGCAGTTTATCGGGAAGAGGCAATGAGCAGTTCTTC. The entire variable domain, with the rest obtained from reference TRBV28 and TRBJ2-1, is as follows: DVKVTQSSRYLVKRTGEKVFLECVQDMDHENMFWYRQDPGLGLRLIYFSYDVKMKEKGDIPEGYSVSREKKERFSLILESASTNQTSMYLCASSLSGRGNEQFFGPGTRLTVL.